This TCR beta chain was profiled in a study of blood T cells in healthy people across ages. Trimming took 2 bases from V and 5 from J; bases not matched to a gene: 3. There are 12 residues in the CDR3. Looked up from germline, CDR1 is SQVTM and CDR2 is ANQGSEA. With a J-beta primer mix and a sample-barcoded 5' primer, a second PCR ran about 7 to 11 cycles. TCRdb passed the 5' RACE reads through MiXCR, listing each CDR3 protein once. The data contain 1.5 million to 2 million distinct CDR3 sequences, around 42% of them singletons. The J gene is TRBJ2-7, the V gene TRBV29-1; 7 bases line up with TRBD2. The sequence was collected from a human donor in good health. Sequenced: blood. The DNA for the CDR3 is TGCAGCGTTGAAACGGGGGGAAACGAGCAGTACTTC. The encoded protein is CSVETGGNEQYF.